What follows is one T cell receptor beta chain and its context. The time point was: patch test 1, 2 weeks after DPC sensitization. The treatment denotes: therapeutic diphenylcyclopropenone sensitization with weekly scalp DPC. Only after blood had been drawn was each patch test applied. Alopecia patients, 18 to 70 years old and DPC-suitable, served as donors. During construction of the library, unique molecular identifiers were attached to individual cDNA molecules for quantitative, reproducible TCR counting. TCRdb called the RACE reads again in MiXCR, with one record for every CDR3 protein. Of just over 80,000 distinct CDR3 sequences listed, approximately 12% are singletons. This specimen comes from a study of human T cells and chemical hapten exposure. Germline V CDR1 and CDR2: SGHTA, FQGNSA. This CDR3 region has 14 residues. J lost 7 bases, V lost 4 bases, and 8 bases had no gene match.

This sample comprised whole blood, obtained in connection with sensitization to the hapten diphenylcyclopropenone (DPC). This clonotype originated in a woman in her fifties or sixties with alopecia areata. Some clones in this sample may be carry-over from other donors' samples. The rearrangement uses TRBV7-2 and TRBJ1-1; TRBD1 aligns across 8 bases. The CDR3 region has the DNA TGTGCCAGCAGCTACAGGGGGTTGAACGGTGAAGCTTTCTTT. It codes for CASSYRGLNGEAFF.